This TCR beta chain was captured by sequencing in a study of blood T cell repertoires in COVID-19. Turning to the study itself: Material from acute and convalescent COVID-19 was sourced from the United States, Italy and Spain. Nucleic acid was either cDNA or gDNA, and it came from T cells, B-cell-depleted T cells, or PBMCs.

Authors' analysis steps: Estimation of nucleated cell counts relied on the amplification of reference gene primers. The table came from immunoSEQ multiplex PCR; TCRdb's copy has only in-frame clones and leaves some out. V and J calls and clone size are copied from that table; D and trimming were computed from the DNA. The sample yields just over 650,000 clones, 70% to 90% seen once. Trimming stripped 5 bases from V and 10 bases from J, with 24 bases between. The CDR3 spans 16 residues. Germline-derived CDR1 and CDR2 are SGHTS and YDEGEE. The clonotype was recovered from a woman aged 18-29 years with acute or convalescent COVID-19. This sequence joins TRBV5-8 and TRBJ1-4, with a weak D call TRBD1 (5 bases). The material sequenced was peripheral blood. CDR3 DNA: TGTGCCAGCAGTCTGGGGGGTCGCCGGCTGGGGGGAAAACTGTTTTTT. Amino acid sequence: CASSLGGRRLGGKLFF.